A single sample is the source of the 29 T cell receptor beta chains below, sequenced in a study of blood T cell repertoires in COVID-19. Sequenced by immunoSEQ multiplex PCR; TCRdb stores in-frame clones only, minus some. The sample has about 70,000 clones; 70% to 90% are singletons. The sample consisted of peripheral blood. The source of these receptors is a woman aged 60 to 75 with acute or convalescent COVID-19.

V gene TRBV11-3 combines with J gene TRBJ2-1, with 7 bases aligning to TRBD1. The CDR3 length is 13 residues. V dropped 5 bases and J dropped 6; count of bases not matched to a gene: 4. Germline values: CDR1 SGHNT, CDR2 YENEEA. CDR3 in amino acids: CASSTRQGNEQFF. The CDR3 DNA reads TGTGCCAGCAGCACGAGACAGGGCAATGAGCAGTTCTTC.

The CDR3 here is CASSLARQGLMETQYF. The DNA for the CDR3 is TGTGCCAGCAGCTTAGCCCGACAGGGTTTGATGGAGACCCAGTACTTC. V is TRBV7-6 and J is TRBJ2-5; 7 bases map to TRBD1. The J segment lost 5 bases and the V segment lost 0 bases, leaving 9 bases of the junction unmatched. Germline assignment: CDR1 SGHVS and CDR2 FNYEAQ. The CDR3 sequence is 16 residues long.

The CDR3 DNA reads as TGTGCCAGCAGCCCCAAGGACTGGGGACTAGCTTACGAGCAGTACTTC. Protein product: CASSPKDWGLAYEQYF. The V and J genes are TRBV7-8 and TRBJ2-7; the match to TRBD2 covers 9 bases. V was pared by 5 bases and J by 4 bases, with 12 bases of the junction left unmatched. From germline, CDR1 is SGHVS and CDR2 FQNEAQ. The CDR3 is made up of 16 amino acids.

This chain uses TRBV5-1 with TRBJ1-1, with 7 positions matching TRBD1. Trimming at V came to 5 bases and at J to 0 bases, leaving 10 bases not matched to a gene. CDR1 SGHRS and CDR2 YFSETQ come from the germline V gene. CDR3 length equals 16 residues. For the CDR3, the DNA is TGCGCCAGCAGTTCTGACAGGGCTACAATGAACACTGAAGCTTTCTTT. This translates into CASSSDRATMNTEAFF.

The V and J genes are TRBV5-1 and TRBJ2-6; D possibly corresponds to TRBD1 (5 bases). Germline CDR1 and CDR2: SGHRS and YFSETQ. V gave up 2 bases and J gave up 1 base, with 7 bases separating them. The CDR3 consists of 15 residues. The CDR3 protein is CASSLKGSGANVLTF. As DNA, the CDR3 is TGCGCCAGCAGCTTAAAGGGGTCTGGGGCCAACGTCCTGACTTTC.

The V gene is TRBV18, the J gene TRBJ1-1, with D uncertain. The V end lost 1 base, the J end lost 2 bases, and 11 bases lay between the germline ends. The CDR3 runs to 15 residues. Germline CDR1 is KGHSH and CDR2 is LQKENI. CDR3 sequence (DNA): TGTGCCAGCTCACCACAGAGAGGGTTCAACACTGAAGCTTTCTTT. This sequence encodes CASSPQRGFNTEAFF. The full variable domain, its missing parts supplied by reference TRBV18 and TRBJ1-1, is NAGVMQNPRHLVRRRGQEARLRCSPMKGHSHVYWYRQLPEEGLKFMVYLQKENIIDESGMPKERFSAEFPKEGPSILRIQQVVRGDSAAYFCASSPQRGFNTEAFFGQGTRLTVV.

The sample holds a few counts of this clone. The genes are TRBV3-1 (or the pseudogene TRBV3-2) and TRBJ2-1, with 7 bases aligning to TRBD2. J gave up 3 bases and V 1 base, and 0 bases lay outside the gene matches. This CDR3 has 14 amino acids. Germline V gene data show CDR1 as LGHDT and CDR2 as YNNKEL (reference sequence). The CDR3 sequence is CASSQGGSYNEQFF. In DNA form, the CDR3 reads TGTGCCAGCAGCCAAGGCGGGAGCTACAATGAGCAGTTCTTC.

The genes are TRBV7-2 and TRBJ1-1; 8 bases are shared with TRBD1. This CDR3 has 16 residues. CDR1 and CDR2 (germline): SGHTA, FQGNSA. V lost 7 bases, J lost 4 bases, and 14 bases stayed unmatched. The CDR3 sequence is CASTPHQGAVSTEAFF. The DNA for the CDR3 is TGTGCCAGCACCCCCCATCAGGGGGCGGTGAGCACTGAAGCTTTCTTT. Complete variable domain (other parts from reference TRBV7-2 and TRBJ1-1): GAGVSQSPSNKVTEKGKDVELRCDPISGHTALYWYRQSLGQGLEFLIYFQGNSAPDKSGLPSDRFSAERTGGSVSTLTIQRTQQEDSAVYLCASTPHQGAVSTEAFFGQGTRLTVV.

V gene TRBV2 combines with J gene TRBJ1-1, with 7 bases lining up with TRBD1. The V gene's germline CDR1 is SNHLY and CDR2 FYNNEI. J gave up 4 bases and V 4 bases, and 6 bases lay outside the gene matches. The CDR3 is 14 residues long. Written as DNA, the CDR3 is TGTGCCAGCAGTGCCACAGGGGTGAGCACTGAAGCTTTCTTT. Translation gives CASSATGVSTEAFF.

This clone was seen only a few times. The chain links TRBV5-1 to TRBJ1-1, with a tentative D call TRBD1 (5 bases). Per the germline V gene, CDR1 is SGHRS and CDR2 is YFSETQ. The CDR3 is 18 amino acids. With 0 bases removed from V and 3 bases from J, the gap between germline ends came to 21 bases. DNA for the CDR3: TGCGCCAGCAGCTTGGATAGACAGTATGGAATAATAGACACTGAAGCTTTCTTT. It is translated as CASSLDRQYGIIDTEAFF.

This clone appeared a single time. This chain uses TRBV12-3 or TRBV12-4 with TRBJ1-4; no clear D gene. This CDR3 contains 13 residues. The V end lost 7 bases, the J end lost 0 bases, and 6 bases lay between the germline ends. CDR3 amino acids: CASKPSTNEKLFF. The CDR3 coding sequence is TGTGCCAGCAAGCCTTCAACTAATGAAAAACTGTTTTTT.

The J gene is TRBJ2-1, the V gene TRBV4-1, with 9 bases lining up with TRBD2. Unmatched junction bases numbered 3, after V lost 4 bases and J lost 2 bases. CDR3 size: 15 residues. The germline gives CDR1 MGHRA, CDR2 YSYEKL. For the CDR3, the DNA is TGCGCCAGCAGCCTCAGACTAGCGGCCTACAATGAGCAGTTCTTC. Residues: CASSLRLAAYNEQFF.

This clone was seen only once. This chain uses TRBV3-1 (or the pseudogene TRBV3-2) with TRBJ2-2; D unresolved. This CDR3 has 15 residues. With 4 bases removed from V and 1 base from J, the gap between germline ends came to 10 bases. Germline CDR1 reads LGHDT; CDR2 reads YNNKEL (reference sequence). The CDR3 spells CASSPRVLNTGELFF. CDR3 sequence (DNA): TGTGCCAGCAGCCCTCGGGTGCTGAACACCGGGGAGCTGTTTTTT.

The chain employs TRBV11-2 and TRBJ1-6, with D maybe TRBD1 (5 bases). CDR1 SGHAT and CDR2 FQNNGV come from the germline V gene. The ends were cut back, 0 bases at V and 10 bases at J, with 13 bases in the middle. The CDR3 has 15 residues. The CDR3 region has the DNA TGTGCCAGCAGCTTAGAGTCGGCAGGGAACTCACCCCTCCACTTT. Amino acids: CASSLESAGNSPLHF.

The V call is TRBV24-1, the J call TRBJ1-2, with D maybe TRBD1 (6 bases). CDR1 and CDR2 (germline): KGHDR, SFDVKD. V shed 12 bases and J shed 8 bases, with 18 bases lying between them. CDR3 length: 12 residues. CDR3 coding DNA: TGTGCCGCGGCGAACAGGGATGACGGCTACACCTTC. Encoded protein: CAAANRDDGYTF.

CDR3 in DNA: TGCAGCGTCCAGGGGGCGCGTACTGAAGCTTTCTTT. This codes for CSVQGARTEAFF. The rearrangement links TRBV29-1 to TRBJ1-1, with 8 nucleotides matching TRBD1. The V segment lost 6 bases and the J segment 5 bases; nucleotides outside the gene matches: 5. Germline V gives CDR1 SQVTM, CDR2 ANQGSEA. The length of the CDR3 is 12 residues.

V and J are TRBV5-1 and TRBJ2-2, with TRBD2 identical over 11 bases. With 0 bases clipped from V and 0 bases from J, the junction kept 1 base outside the gene matches. The CDR3 sequence is 17 residues long. Germline values: CDR1 SGHRS, CDR2 YFSETQ. The CDR3 is CASSLGTSGSNTGELFF. The CDR3 DNA sequence: TGCGCCAGCAGCTTGGGGACTAGCGGGTCGAACACCGGGGAGCTGTTTTTT.

About this clone: The sample has other DNA sequences that encode this CDR3 too. The CDR3: CASSEGENTEAFF. In DNA form, the CDR3 reads TGTGCCAGCTCTGAAGGGGAAAACACTGAAGCTTTCTTT. The chain has TRBV25-1 and TRBJ1-1; D possibly corresponds to TRBD1 (5 bases). Germline lookup yields CDR1 MGHDK and CDR2 SYGVNS. This CDR3 spans 13 amino acids. The V end was cut by 8 bases, the J end by 2 bases, with 12 bases between.

This clone was seen a single time. The chain joins TRBV2 to TRBJ2-5, with TRBD2 matching over 10 bases. Germline loops: CDR1 SNHLY, CDR2 FYNNEI. The V gene end was trimmed by 11 bases and the J gene end by 7 bases; junction bases not matched to a gene: 10. The CDR3 consists of 13 residues. In nucleotides, the CDR3 is TGTGCCGGCGGACTAGCGGATCTGGGGACCCAGTACTTC. Translated, it gives CAGGLADLGTQYF.

This clone appeared a few times. The chain has TRBV10-2 and TRBJ1-2; D is unresolved. Trimming left V 5 bases short and J 7 bases short, with 11 bases between. This CDR3 spans 12 amino acids. Germline CDR1 WSHSY, CDR2 SAAADI. The CDR3 reads CASSTEGAGYTF. The CDR3 region has the DNA TGCGCCAGCAGTACAGAGGGCGCTGGCTACACCTTC.

This clone is a singleton in its sample. The chain recombines TRBV30 with TRBJ1-4; TRBD1 matches at 12 bases. Trimming cost V 2 bases and J 4 bases; bases outside gene matches: 2. Germline CDR1 and CDR2: GTSNPN and SVGIG (reference sequence). This CDR3 has 15 amino acids. The CDR3 nucleotides read TGTGCCTGGAGTAGGGACAGGGGGCTTAATGAAAAACTGTTTTTT. It translates to CAWSRDRGLNEKLFF.

This clone was detected once. V usage is TRBV14 and J usage is TRBJ2-3, with TRBD2 matching 15 bases. CDR1 and CDR2 (germline): SGHDN, FVKESK. The CDR3 runs to 17 residues. With 3 bases clipped from V and 6 bases from J, the junction kept 7 bases outside the gene matches. The CDR3 DNA is TGTGCCAGCAGCCACCTTTGGACTAGCGGGGGGGCGGATACGCAGTATTTT. It is translated as CASSHLWTSGGADTQYF.

The chain is built from TRBV7-9 and TRBJ1-1; D gene uncertain. The CDR3 is made up of 12 amino acids. V gave up 3 bases and J gave up 2 bases, with 4 bases separating them. The V gene's germline CDR1 is SEHNR and CDR2 FQNEAQ (reference sequence). Here the CDR3 DNA reads TGTGCCAGCAGCTTCTCCAACACTGAAGCTTTCTTT. Protein product: CASSFSNTEAFF.

The V and J genes are TRBV28 and TRBJ1-2; tentatively, D is TRBD1 (5 bases). This CDR3 region has 14 residues. V lost 4 bases, J lost 8 bases, and 17 bases lay in between. Germline V gene data show CDR1 as MDHEN and CDR2 as SYDVKM. CDR3 nucleotide sequence: TGTGCCAGCAGTTCCACTCAGGGAATGAACGGCTACACCTTC. Protein: CASSSTQGMNGYTF.

This chain links TRBV7-6 with TRBJ2-3, with D perhaps matching TRBD2 (6 bases). The CDR3 extends over 17 amino acids. Deletions cut 0 bases from V and 6 bases from J, with 19 bases between. From germline, CDR1 is SGHVS and CDR2 FNYEAQ. The CDR3 reads CASSLASGERRSDTQYF. CDR3 DNA sequence: TGTGCCAGCAGCTTAGCGTCGGGGGAAAGGAGGAGTGATACGCAGTATTTT.

The CDR3 DNA follows: TGCGCCAGCAGTGAGTCGTGGGGACAGGGGCTTTCTAATGAAAAACTGTTTTTT. This encodes CASSESWGQGLSNEKLFF. The rearrangement uses TRBV10-1 and TRBJ1-4; 10 bases fit TRBD1. Germline V gene data show CDR1 as WNHNN and CDR2 as SYGVQD (reference sequence). The J segment lost 3 bases and the V segment lost 0 bases, leaving 7 bases of the junction unmatched. This CDR3 has 18 amino acids.

The J gene is TRBJ1-5, the V gene TRBV14, with D uncertain. V was shortened by 0 bases and J by 5 bases, with 14 bases between the two germline ends. This CDR3 comprises 16 residues. Germline V gene lookup returns CDR1 SGHDN and CDR2 FVKESK. CDR3 loop: CASSQEGGEFDQPQHF. The CDR3 DNA sequence: TGTGCCAGCAGCCAAGAAGGCGGGGAGTTCGATCAGCCCCAGCATTTT.

The chain carries TRBV10-3 and TRBJ1-1; tentative D call: TRBD1 (5 bases). Per the germline V gene, CDR1 is ENHRY and CDR2 is SYGVKD. Trimming cost V 10 bases and J 1 base, with 13 bases left between them. This CDR3 comprises 13 residues. The CDR3 here is CATSLTGNTEAFF. In nucleotides, the CDR3 is TGTGCCACTTCATTAACAGGGAACACTGAAGCTTTCTTT.

This clone has just a few counts. This chain joins TRBV5-1 and TRBJ2-5, with 9 bases identical to TRBD2. There are 18 residues in the CDR3. Losses at the gene ends were 4 bases for V and 5 bases for J; bases not matched to a gene: 18. The germline CDR1 and CDR2 sequences are SGHRS and YFSETQ. CDR3 in amino acids: CASSPGIMGLAIGETQYF. The CDR3 nucleotides read TGCGCCAGCAGCCCAGGGATAATGGGACTAGCTATTGGCGAGACCCAGTACTTC.